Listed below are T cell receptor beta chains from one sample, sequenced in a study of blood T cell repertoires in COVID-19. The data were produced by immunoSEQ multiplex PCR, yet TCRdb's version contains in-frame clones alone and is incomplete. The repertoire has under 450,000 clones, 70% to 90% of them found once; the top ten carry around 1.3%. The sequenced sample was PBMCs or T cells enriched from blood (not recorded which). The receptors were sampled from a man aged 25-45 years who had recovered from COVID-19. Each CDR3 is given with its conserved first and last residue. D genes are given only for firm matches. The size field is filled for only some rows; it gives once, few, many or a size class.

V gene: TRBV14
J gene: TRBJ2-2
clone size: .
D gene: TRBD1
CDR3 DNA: TGTGCCAGCAGCCATTGGGGACCCCGGGACAGGGGTGACACCGGGGAGCTGTTTTTT
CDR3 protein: CASSHWGPRDRGDTGELFF

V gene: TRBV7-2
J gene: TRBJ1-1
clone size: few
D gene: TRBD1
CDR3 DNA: TGTGCCAGCAGCCCAGGGGGCAGGACTGAAGCTTTCTTT
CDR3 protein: CASSPGGRTEAFF

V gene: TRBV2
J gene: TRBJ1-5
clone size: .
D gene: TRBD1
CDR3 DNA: TGTGCCAGCAGTGGAGGGGGCAGGACCCAGCATTTT
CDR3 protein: CASSGGGRTQHF

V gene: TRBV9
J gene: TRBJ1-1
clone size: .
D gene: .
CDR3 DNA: TGTGCCAGCAGCCTTACACCGGGGAACACTGAAGCTTTCTTT
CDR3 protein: CASSLTPGNTEAFF

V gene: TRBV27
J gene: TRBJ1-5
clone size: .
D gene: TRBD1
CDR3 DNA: TGTGCCAGCAGTCCGCGGGACAGGGGTCCGAATCAGCCCCAGCATTTT
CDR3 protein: CASSPRDRGPNQPQHF

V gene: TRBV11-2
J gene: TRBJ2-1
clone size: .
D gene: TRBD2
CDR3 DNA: TGTGCCTCCCGGGGGGGCCGCTACAATGAGCAGTTCTTC
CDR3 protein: CASRGGRYNEQFF

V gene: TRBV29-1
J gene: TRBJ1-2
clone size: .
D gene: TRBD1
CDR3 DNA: TGCAGCGTTCTCGGACAGGGATATGGCTACACCTTC
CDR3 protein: CSVLGQGYGYTF

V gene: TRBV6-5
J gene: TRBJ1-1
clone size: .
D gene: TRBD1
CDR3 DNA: TGTGCCAGCAGTTACGCAACTCAGGGGGCAAGATTCTTT
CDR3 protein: CASSYATQGARFF

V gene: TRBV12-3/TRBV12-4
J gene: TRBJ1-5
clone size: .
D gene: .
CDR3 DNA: TGTGCCGACGGGAGCCCCAATCAGCCCCAGCATTTT
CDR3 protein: CADGSPNQPQHF

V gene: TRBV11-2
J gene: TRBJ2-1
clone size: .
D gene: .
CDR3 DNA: TGTGCCAGCACCACCGGGGGAGTCTCCTACAATGAGCAGTTCTTC
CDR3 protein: CASTTGGVSYNEQFF

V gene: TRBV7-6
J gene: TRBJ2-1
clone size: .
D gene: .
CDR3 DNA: TGTGCCAGCAGCCCCCCGGCGTCTCCGGGGGGCGATGAGCAGTTCTTC
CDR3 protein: CASSPPASPGGDEQFF

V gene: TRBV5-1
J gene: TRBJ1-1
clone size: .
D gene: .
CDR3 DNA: TGCGCCAGCAGCTTAGGGGAAGGTGGCACTGAAGCTTTCTTT
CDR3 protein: CASSLGEGGTEAFF

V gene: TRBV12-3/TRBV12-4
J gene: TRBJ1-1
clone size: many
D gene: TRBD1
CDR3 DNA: TGTGCCAGCAGTTTACAGGGGGCCACTGAAGCTTTCTTT
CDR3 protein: CASSLQGATEAFF

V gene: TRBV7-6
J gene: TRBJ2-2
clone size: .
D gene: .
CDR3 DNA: TGTGCCAGCAGCCTAGTACCGTTAACAGGGAGGGACACCGGGGAGCTGTTTTTT
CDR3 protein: CASSLVPLTGRDTGELFF

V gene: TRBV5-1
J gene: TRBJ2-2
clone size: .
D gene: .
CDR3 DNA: TGCGCCAGCAGCTTGGCCCCGGGGTCGGCCGGGGAGCTGTTTTTT
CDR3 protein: CASSLAPGSAGELFF

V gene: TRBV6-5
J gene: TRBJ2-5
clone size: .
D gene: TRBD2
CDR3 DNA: TGTGCCAGCAGGGGACTAGCGGAGACCCAGTACTTC
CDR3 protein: CASRGLAETQYF

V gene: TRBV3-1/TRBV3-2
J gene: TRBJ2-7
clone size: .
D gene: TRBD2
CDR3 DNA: TGTGCCAGCAGCCAAGGCCTAGCGGGGATGGATTGGTACGAGCAGTACTTC
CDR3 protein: CASSQGLAGMDWYEQYF

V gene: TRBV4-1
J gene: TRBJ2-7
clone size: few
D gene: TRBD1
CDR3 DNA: TGCGCCAGCACAGGGGGCGACGAGCAGTACTTC
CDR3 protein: CASTGGDEQYF

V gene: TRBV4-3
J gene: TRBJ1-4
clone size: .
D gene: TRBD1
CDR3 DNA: TGCGCCAGCAGCCAGGCGGGACAGAGGGGCGAAAAACTGTTTTTT
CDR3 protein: CASSQAGQRGEKLFF

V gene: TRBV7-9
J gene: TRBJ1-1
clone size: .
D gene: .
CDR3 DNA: TGTGCCAGCAGCCAAGGGGTCAGTGAAGCTTTCTTT
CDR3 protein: CASSQGVSEAFF

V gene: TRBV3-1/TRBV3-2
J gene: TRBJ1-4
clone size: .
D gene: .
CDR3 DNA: TGTGCCAGCAGCCAAGATTCCAGGACGGACTATACTAATGAAAAACTGTTTTTT
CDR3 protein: CASSQDSRTDYTNEKLFF

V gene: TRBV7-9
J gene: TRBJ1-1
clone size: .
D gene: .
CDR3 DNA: TGTGCCAGCAGCTTAGGGCGGGGTAGACGAATTGAAGCTTTCTTT
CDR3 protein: CASSLGRGRRIEAFF

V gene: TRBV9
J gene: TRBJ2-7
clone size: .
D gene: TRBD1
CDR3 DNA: TGTGCCAGCAGCGGACACCCCGGGACAGGGTCAGGCGAGCAGTACTTC
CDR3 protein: CASSGHPGTGSGEQYF

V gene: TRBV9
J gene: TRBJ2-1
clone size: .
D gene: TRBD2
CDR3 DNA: TGTGCCAGCAGCGTAGAGGGACTAGCGGGGGGGCCCCTTTACAATGAGCAGTTCTTC
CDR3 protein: CASSVEGLAGGPLYNEQFF

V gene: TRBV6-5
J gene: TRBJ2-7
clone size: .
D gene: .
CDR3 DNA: TGTGCCAGCAGTTACCCAGGCCTGGACGAGCAGTACTTC
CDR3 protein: CASSYPGLDEQYF

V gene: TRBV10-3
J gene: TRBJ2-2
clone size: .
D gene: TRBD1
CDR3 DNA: TGTGCCATCAGTGCGACAGGGGGCGAATCGGGGGAGCTGTTTTTT
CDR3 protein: CAISATGGESGELFF

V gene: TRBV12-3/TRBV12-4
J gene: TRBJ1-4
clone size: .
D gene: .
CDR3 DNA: TGTGCCAGCAGTCCCACACGAAATGAAAAACTGTTTTTT
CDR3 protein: CASSPTRNEKLFF

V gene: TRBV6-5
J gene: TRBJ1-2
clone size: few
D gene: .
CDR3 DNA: TGTGCCAGCAGTTACGGCCCGAACCATAACTATGGCTACACCTTC
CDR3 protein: CASSYGPNHNYGYTF

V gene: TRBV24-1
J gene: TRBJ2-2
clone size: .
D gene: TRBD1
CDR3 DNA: TGTGCCACCAGTGATCGACAGGGGGGAGACACCGGGGAGCTGTTTTTT
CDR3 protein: CATSDRQGGDTGELFF

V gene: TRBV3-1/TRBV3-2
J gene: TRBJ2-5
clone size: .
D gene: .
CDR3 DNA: TGTGCCAGCAGCCAGCTAAAAAGGGGTGCCCAGTACTTC
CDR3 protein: CASSQLKRGAQYF

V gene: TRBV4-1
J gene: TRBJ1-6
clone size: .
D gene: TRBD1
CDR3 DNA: TGCGCCAGCAGCACCCGACAGGGCGGTTCGGATTCACCCCTCCACTTT
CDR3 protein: CASSTRQGGSDSPLHF

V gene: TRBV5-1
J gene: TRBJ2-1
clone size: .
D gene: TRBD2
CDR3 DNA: TGCGCCAGCAGCTTGGGCGGGGGGGTTAATGAGCAGTTCTTC
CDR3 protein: CASSLGGGVNEQFF

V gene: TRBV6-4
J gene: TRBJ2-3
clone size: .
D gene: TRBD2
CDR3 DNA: TGTGCCAGCAGTGACACTAGCGGGGGCCGCACAGATACGCAGTATTTT
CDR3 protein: CASSDTSGGRTDTQYF

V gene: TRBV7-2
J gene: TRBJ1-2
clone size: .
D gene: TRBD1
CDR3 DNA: TGTGCCAGCAGCACCCCCCGGGACAGGGGGCGAGGAGGGTATGGCTACACCTTC
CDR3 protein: CASSTPRDRGRGGYGYTF

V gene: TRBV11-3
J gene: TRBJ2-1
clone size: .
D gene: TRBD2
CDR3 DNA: TGTGCCAGCAGTTCGACTAGCGGGGGTGGGGAGCAGTTCTTC
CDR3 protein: CASSSTSGGGEQFF

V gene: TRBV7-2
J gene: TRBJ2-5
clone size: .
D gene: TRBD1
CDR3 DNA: TGTGCCAGCAGCGGGCGACAGGGACACCAAGAGACCCAGTACTTC
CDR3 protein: CASSGRQGHQETQYF

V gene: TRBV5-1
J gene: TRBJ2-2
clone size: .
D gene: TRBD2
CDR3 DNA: TGCGCCAGCAGCTGGCTGACTAGCGGGGATGACACCGGGGAGCTGTTTTTT
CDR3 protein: CASSWLTSGDDTGELFF

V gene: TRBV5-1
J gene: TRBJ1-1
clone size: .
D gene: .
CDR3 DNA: TGCGCCAGCAGCTTGCGGACACCTGACAGCGAAGCTTTCTTT
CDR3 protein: CASSLRTPDSEAFF

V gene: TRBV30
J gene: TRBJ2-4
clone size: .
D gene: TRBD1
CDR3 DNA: TGTGCCTGGAGACAAGGTCTGACAGGGTTGAACATTCAGTACTTC
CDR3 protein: CAWRQGLTGLNIQYF

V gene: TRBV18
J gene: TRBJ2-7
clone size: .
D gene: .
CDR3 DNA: TGTGCCAGCTCACCACCTAACAGAATCGGCGAGCAGTACTTC
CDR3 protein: CASSPPNRIGEQYF

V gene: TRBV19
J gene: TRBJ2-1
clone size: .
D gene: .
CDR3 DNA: TGTGCCAGTAGTATAGAGGGGGACACCTCCTACAATGAGCAGTTCTTC
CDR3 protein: CASSIEGDTSYNEQFF

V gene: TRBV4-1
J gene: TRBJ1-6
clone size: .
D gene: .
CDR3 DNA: TGCGCCAGCAGCCAAGGGATCGACAGATTAAAGCTAAATTCACCCCTCCACTTT
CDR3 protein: CASSQGIDRLKLNSPLHF

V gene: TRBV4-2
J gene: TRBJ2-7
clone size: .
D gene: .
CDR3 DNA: TGTGCCAGCAGCCAAGAGCTCAACAGGGAGTACGAGCAGTACTTC
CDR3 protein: CASSQELNREYEQYF

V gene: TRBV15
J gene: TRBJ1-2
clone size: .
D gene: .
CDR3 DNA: TGTGCCACCAGCAGAGATCGGGGGACGGGGAACTATGGCTACACCTTC
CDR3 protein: CATSRDRGTGNYGYTF